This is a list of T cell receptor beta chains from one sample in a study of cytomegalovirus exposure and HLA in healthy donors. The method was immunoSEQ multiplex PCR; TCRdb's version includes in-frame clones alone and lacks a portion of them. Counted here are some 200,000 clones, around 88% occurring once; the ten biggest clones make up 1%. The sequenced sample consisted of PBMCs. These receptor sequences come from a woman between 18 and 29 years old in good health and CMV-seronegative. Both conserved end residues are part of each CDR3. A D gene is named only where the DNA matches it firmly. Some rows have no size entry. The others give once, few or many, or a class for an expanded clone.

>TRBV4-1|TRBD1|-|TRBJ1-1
TGCGCCAGCCAGGGACAGATGAACACTGAAGCTTTCTTT
CASQGQMNTEAFF
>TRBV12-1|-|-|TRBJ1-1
TGTGCCAGCAGCGCGTACAGGAACACTGAAGCTTTCTTT
CASSAYRNTEAFF
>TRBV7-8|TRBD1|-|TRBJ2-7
TGTGCCAGCAGCACCCGAGGTGACTACCGGGACAGGGCCTACGAGCAGTACTTC
CASSTRGDYRDRAYEQYF
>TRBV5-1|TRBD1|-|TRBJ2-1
TGCGCCCTACAAATTGGCATTGGGACAGGGGTACGGGAGCAGTTCTTC
CALQIGIGTGVREQFF
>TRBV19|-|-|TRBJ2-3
TGTGCCAGTAGTACCCTTGGTCTAGAAGGGGGAGGCACAGATACGCAGTATTTT
CASSTLGLEGGGTDTQYF
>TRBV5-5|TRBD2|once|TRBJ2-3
TGTGCCAGCGGTCTGACTAGCGTTAACACAGATACGCAGTATTTT
CASGLTSVNTDTQYF
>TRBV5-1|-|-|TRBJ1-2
TGCGCCAGCAGCTTAGCGAAACAGGGTTCGGCCCAAGGGTGGCGCTACACCTTC
CASSLAKQGSAQGWRYTF
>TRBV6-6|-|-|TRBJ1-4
TGTGCCAGCAGCCTCGGGAGTGCAACTAATGAAAAACTGTTTTTT
CASSLGSATNEKLFF
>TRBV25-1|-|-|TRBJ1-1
TGTGCCAGCAGTCCAAAGGACAGCGAGGGGACTGAAGCTTTCTTT
CASSPKDSEGTEAFF
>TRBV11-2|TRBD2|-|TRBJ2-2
TGTGCCAGCAGCTTAGTGGTAGCGGGAGGTCTAACCGGGGAGCTGTTTTTT
CASSLVVAGGLTGELFF
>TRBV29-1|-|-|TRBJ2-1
TGCAGCGTTGAAGGTCCAGCGGATAGACACCGCGATGGGCAGTTCTTC
CSVEGPADRHRDGQFF
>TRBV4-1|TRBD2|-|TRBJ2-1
TGCGCCAGCAGCCAAATCGTAGCGGGGGGGCGTAATGAGCAGTTCTTC
CASSQIVAGGRNEQFF
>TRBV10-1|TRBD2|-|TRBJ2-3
TGCGCCAGCAGTGAAGCCGGGCTAGCGGGAGGAGCAACAGATACGCAGTATTTT
CASSEAGLAGGATDTQYF
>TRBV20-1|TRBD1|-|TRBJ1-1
TGCAGTGTCCAGGGGGCTTCGACTTTCTTT
CSVQGASTFF
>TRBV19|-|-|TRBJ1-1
TGTGCCAGTAGTATGTATAGGAGGACTGAAGCTTTCTTT
CASSMYRRTEAFF
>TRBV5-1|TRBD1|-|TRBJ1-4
TGCGCCAGCAGCCGGGACAGTCGTAATGAAAAACTGTTTTTT
CASSRDSRNEKLFF
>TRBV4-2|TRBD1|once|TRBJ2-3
TGTGCCAGCAGCCAAGAATACAGGGGGTGGGATACGCAGTATTTT
CASSQEYRGWDTQYF
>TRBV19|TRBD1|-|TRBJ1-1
TGTGCCAGTAGTATAGGAGGGGGCTTGGTGAACACTGAAGCTTTCTTT
CASSIGGGLVNTEAFF
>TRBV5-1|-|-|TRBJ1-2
TGCGCCAGCAGCTTGCCCAGGGATGTCTACACCTTC
CASSLPRDVYTF
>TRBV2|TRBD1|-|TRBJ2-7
TGTGCCAGCAGTGAATGGGACAGGGGGCCCGAGCAGTACTTC
CASSEWDRGPEQYF
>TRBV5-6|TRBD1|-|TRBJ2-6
TGTGCCAGCAGTTCCGCCCCGGGACAGGACTCTGGGGCCAACGTCCTGACTTTC
CASSSAPGQDSGANVLTF
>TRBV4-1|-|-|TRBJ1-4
TGCGCCAGCAGCCAAGATGGGCAGGGTTACGAAAAACTGTTTTTT
CASSQDGQGYEKLFF
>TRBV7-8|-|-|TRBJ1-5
TGTGCCAGCAGCTCAGGACGAAGGGGCAGCAATCAGCCCCAGCATTTT
CASSSGRRGSNQPQHF
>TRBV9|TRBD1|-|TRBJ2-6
TGTGCCAGCAGCGCCTGGACAGGTGAGAAAGGGGCCAACGTCCTGACTTTC
CASSAWTGEKGANVLTF
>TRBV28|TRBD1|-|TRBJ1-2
TGTGCCAGCAGTTACCGGGACAGGGAGTACGGCTATGGCTACACCTTC
CASSYRDREYGYGYTF
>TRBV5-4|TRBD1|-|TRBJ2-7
TGTGCCAGCAGTTTGGACAGGGGATCCTACGAGCAGTACTTC
CASSLDRGSYEQYF
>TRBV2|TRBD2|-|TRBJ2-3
TGTGCCAGCAGTGAAGCGCTAGCGGCGACAGATACGCAGTATTTT
CASSEALAATDTQYF
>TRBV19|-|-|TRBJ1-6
TGTGCCAGTACCCGAGAAAGCTCCTATAATTCACCCCTCCACTTT
CASTRESSYNSPLHF
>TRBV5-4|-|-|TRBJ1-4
TGTGCCAGCAGCCAAAACTCGGGGAGGTTTGAAAAACTGTTTTTT
CASSQNSGRFEKLFF
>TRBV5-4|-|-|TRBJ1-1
TGTGCCAGCAGCTTTCAGGACACTGAAGCTTTCTTT
CASSFQDTEAFF
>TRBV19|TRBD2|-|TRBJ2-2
TGTGCCAGTAGTGTCCCGGGACTAGGCCCCGGGGAGCTGTTTTTT
CASSVPGLGPGELFF
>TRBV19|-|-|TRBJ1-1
TGTGCCAGCCGACGGGGGACTGAAGCTTTCTTT
CASRRGTEAFF
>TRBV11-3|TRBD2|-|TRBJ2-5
TGTGCCAGCAGCCCGATAGCGGGTCAAGAGACCCAGTACTTC
CASSPIAGQETQYF
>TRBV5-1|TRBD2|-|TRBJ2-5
TGCGCCAGCAGCTTGGTTAGCGGGGCCCAAGAGACCCAGTACTTC
CASSLVSGAQETQYF
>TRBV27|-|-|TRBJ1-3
TGTGCCAGCAGTTTACGGGGCTCTGGAAACACCATATATTTT
CASSLRGSGNTIYF
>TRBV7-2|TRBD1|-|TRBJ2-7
TGTGCCAGCAGACACGACAGGGGGCTACACTACGAGCAGTACTTC
CASRHDRGLHYEQYF
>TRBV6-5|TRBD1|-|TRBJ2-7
TGTGCCAGCAGTCCCCCCGCAGGGGGCCACGAGCAGTACTTC
CASSPPAGGHEQYF
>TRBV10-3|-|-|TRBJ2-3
TGTGCCATCGGGAGACGTTTGGATACGCAGTATTTT
CAIGRRLDTQYF
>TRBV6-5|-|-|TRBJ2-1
TGTGCCAGCAGCGAGACTACTGGGAATGAGCAGTTCTTC
CASSETTGNEQFF
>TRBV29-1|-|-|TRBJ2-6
TGCAGCGTTGAAAGTTGGGGAGAAGGGACTGGGGCCAACGTCCTGACTTTC
CSVESWGEGTGANVLTF
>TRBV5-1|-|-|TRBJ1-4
TGCGCCAGCAGCTGGCCCCATGAGGGTCCTGGTTTACAGTGGACTAATGAAAAACTGTTTTTT
CASSWPHEGPGLQWTNEKLFF
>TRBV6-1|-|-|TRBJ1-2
TGTGCCAGCAGTGGAGACTACTATGGCTACACCTTC
CASSGDYYGYTF
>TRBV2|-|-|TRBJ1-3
TGTGCCAGCAGCTTGGGCCCTGGTAACACCATATATTTT
CASSLGPGNTIYF
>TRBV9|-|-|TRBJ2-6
TGTGCCAGCGGAGGGAGATCTGGGGCCAACGTCCTGACTTTC
CASGGRSGANVLTF
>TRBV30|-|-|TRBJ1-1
TGTGCCTGGAGTCAGACAGTGAACACTGAAGCTTTCTTT
CAWSQTVNTEAFF
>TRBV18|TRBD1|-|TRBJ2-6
TGTGCCAGCTCACCGGGACAGTGGGGGCGAGGGGCCAACGTCCTGACTTTC
CASSPGQWGRGANVLTF
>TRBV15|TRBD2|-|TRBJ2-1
TGTGCCACCAGCAGAGAGGGCGGGGGGCGCAATGAGCAGTTCTTC
CATSREGGGRNEQFF
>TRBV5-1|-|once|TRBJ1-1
TGCGCCAGCAGCTTGAGGGGTGTCAGCACTGAAGCTTTCTTT
CASSLRGVSTEAFF